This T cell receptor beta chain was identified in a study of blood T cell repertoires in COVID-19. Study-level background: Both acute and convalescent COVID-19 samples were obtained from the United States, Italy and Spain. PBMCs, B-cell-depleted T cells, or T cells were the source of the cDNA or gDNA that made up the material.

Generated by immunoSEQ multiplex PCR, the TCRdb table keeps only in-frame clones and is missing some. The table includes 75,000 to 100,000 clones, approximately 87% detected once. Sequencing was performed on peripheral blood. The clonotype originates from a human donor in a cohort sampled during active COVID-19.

The CDR3 sequence: CAWSVIQSTEAFF. CDR3 DNA: TGTGCCTGGAGTGTAATACAGAGCACTGAAGCTTTCTTT. V is TRBV30 and J is TRBJ1-1; no clear D. Germline-derived CDR1 and CDR2 are GTSNPN and SVGIG (reference sequence). The CDR3 runs to 13 residues. V gave up 0 bases and J gave up 4 bases, with 9 bases separating them.